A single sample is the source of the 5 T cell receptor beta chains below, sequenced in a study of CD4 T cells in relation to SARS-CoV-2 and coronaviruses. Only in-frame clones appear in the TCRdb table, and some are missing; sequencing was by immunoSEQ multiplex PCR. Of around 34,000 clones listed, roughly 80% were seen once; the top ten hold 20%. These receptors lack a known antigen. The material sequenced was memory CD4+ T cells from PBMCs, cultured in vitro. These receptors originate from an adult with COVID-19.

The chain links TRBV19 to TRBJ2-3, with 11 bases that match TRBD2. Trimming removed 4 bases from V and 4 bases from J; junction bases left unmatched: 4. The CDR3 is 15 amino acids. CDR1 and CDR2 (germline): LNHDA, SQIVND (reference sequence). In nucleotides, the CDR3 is TGTGCCAGTAGTACCTTAGCGGGAGGGGCAGATACGCAGTATTTT. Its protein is CASSTLAGGADTQYF.

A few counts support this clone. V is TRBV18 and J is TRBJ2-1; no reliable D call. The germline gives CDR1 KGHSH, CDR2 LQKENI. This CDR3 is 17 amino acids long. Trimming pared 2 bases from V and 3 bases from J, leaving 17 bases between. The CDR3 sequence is CASSPESRRAVYNEQFF. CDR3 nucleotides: TGTGCCAGCTCACCAGAGTCTAGAAGGGCGGTCTACAATGAGCAGTTCTTC.

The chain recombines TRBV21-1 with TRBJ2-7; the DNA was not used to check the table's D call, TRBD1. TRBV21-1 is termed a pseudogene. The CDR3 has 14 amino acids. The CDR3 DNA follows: TGTGCCAGCAGTCCCGGGACAGGGTCTCACGAGCAGTACTTC. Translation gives CASSPGTGSHEQYF.

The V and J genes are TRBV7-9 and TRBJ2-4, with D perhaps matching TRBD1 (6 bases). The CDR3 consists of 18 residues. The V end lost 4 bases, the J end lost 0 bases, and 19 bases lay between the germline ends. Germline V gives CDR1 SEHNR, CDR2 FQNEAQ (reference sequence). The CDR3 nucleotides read TGTGCCAGCAGCTCAACACCCAGGGGTCAAGTAGCCAAAAACATTCAGTACTTC. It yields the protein CASSSTPRGQVAKNIQYF.

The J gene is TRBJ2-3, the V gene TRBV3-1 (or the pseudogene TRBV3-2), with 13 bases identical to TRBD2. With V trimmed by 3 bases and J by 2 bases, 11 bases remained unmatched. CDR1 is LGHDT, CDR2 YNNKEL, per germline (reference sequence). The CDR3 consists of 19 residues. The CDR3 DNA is TGTGCCAGCAGCCACCCACTAGCGGGAGGGTCAGAGAACACAGATACGCAGTATTTT. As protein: CASSHPLAGGSENTDTQYF.